This T cell receptor beta chain was sequenced during a study of CD8 T cells in Susac syndrome. As concerns this clonotype: Antigen unknown.

Notes on the study in general: In its TCR sequencing and HLA analysis, the study acknowledged that the number of individuals was relatively small.

Negative magnetic isolation gave CD8+ and CD4+ cells; FACS enriched CD8+ TEMRA. This CDR3 region has 14 residues. V was trimmed by 3 bases and J by 12 bases, leaving 21 bases between them. The authors reverse transcribed roughly 0.5 to 1 ug RNA with random hexamers. The TCR beta CDR3 was amplified by immunoSEQ multiplex PCR across 54 Vbeta, 13 Jbeta. TCRdb passed the immunoSEQ multiplex PCR reads through MiXCR, listing each CDR3 protein once. Here the sample spans 180,000 or so distinct CDR3 sequences, around 94% being singletons. This receptor was taken from a human donor with Susac syndrome. This rearrangement joins TRBV12-3 or TRBV12-4 to TRBJ2-7, with D tentatively TRBD2 (7 bases). The specimen sequenced was CD4+ T cells from PBMCs. The CDR3 here is CASSLGGGAWEGYF. The DNA of the CDR3 is TGTGCCAGCAGTTTGGGCGGGGGCGCGTGGGAGGGGTACTTC.